What follows are 10 T cell receptor beta chains derived from one specimen sequenced in a study of T cell repertoires in cytomegalovirus infection. Each CDR3 protein gets one entry after TCRdb re-called the reads with MiXCR. Of more than 150,000 distinct CDR3 sequences in the sample, approximately 17% are singletons; the top ten hold around a sixth. The specimen sequenced was CD8+ T cells from PBMCs. Receptors originate from a human donor in good health (CMV status not recorded). Some clones in this sample may be carry-over from other donors' samples.

This clonotype appeared a few times. J is TRBJ1-5 and V is TRBV25-1; D is perhaps TRBD1 (6 bases). Germline values: CDR1 MGHDK, CDR2 SYGVNS. Trimming stripped 5 bases from V and 0 bases from J, with 11 bases between. The CDR3 loop spans 15 amino acids. The CDR3: CASSPRGYSNQPQHF. The CDR3 coding sequence is TGTGCCAGCAGTCCCAGGGGTTATAGCAATCAGCCCCAGCATTTT.

This clonotype was seen a handful of times. V usage is TRBV29-1 and J usage is TRBJ2-1; 12 nucleotides match TRBD2. V lost 0 bases and J lost 3; bases outside the gene matches: 12. This CDR3 has 19 amino acids. From germline, CDR1 is SQVTM and CDR2 ANQGSEA. For the CDR3, the DNA is TGCAGCGTTGAAGATTCCGGGGGGGTACTAGCGGGAGGCTACAATGAGCAGTTCTTC. This gives the protein CSVEDSGGVLAGGYNEQFF.

The table lists this clonotype with a few counts. This chain connects TRBV6-2 or TRBV6-3 to TRBJ1-5; D unclear. V was clipped by 2 bases and J by 5 bases, with 13 bases between them. Germline V gives CDR1 MNHEY, CDR2 SVGEGT. CDR3 length equals 15 residues. The DNA of the CDR3 is TGTGCCAGCAGTTACCTGGGAAGGGTCGATCAGCCCCAGCATTTT. It is translated as CASSYLGRVDQPQHF.

The chain employs TRBV7-6 and TRBJ2-5, with TRBD1 as a possible D gene (5 bases). Germline V gene lookup returns CDR1 SGHVS and CDR2 FNYEAQ. The CDR3 contains 14 residues. Trimming left V 2 bases short and J 5 bases short, with 12 bases between. CDR3 residues: CASSLRTPLETQYF. The CDR3 DNA sequence: TGTGCCAGCAGCTTAAGGACACCTTTGGAGACCCAGTACTTC.

The chain combines TRBV6-2 or TRBV6-3 with TRBJ2-5; 7 bases are shared with TRBD2. Losses at the gene ends were 4 bases for V and 3 bases for J; bases not matched to a gene: 2. Germline V lookup: CDR1 MNHEY, CDR2 SVGEGT. The CDR3 contains 13 residues. This CDR3 reads CASSLGLKETQYF. CDR3 DNA sequence: TGTGCCAGCAGTTTGGGACTAAAAGAGACCCAGTACTTC.

The chain carries TRBV6-2 or TRBV6-3 and TRBJ2-5; TRBD2 is a possible D gene (6 bases). V was shortened by 11 bases and J by 5 bases, with 9 bases between the two germline ends. Germline V gene data show CDR1 as MNHEY and CDR2 as SVGEGT. The CDR3 is made up of 10 amino acids. This chain's CDR3 is CASREETQYF. The CDR3 nucleotides read TGTGCCTCTCGGGAGGAGACCCAGTACTTC.

In this sample, this clonotype turned up a few times. The rearrangement uses TRBV12-3 or TRBV12-4 and TRBJ2-2, with 8 bases matching TRBD1. This CDR3 has 15 amino acids. Trimming at V came to 5 bases and at J to 6 bases, leaving 8 bases not matched to a gene. CDR3 in DNA: TGTGCCAGCAGTGGGGGACAGGTGGTCGCCGGGGAGCTGTTTTTT. Translation: CASSGGQVVAGELFF.

This CDR3 is CASSPRSSNQPQHF. DNA for the CDR3: TGTGCCAGCAGCCCACGTAGTAGCAATCAGCCCCAGCATTTT. V usage is TRBV2 and J usage is TRBJ1-5; no clear D gene. The germline V and J ends were trimmed by 6 bases and 0 bases, with 9 bases remaining between them. CDR3 length equals 14 residues. Germline lookup yields CDR1 SNHLY and CDR2 FYNNEI.

The chain uses TRBV7-9 and TRBJ1-2, with D perhaps matching TRBD1 (5 bases). Per germline, CDR1 SEHNR and CDR2 FQNEAQ (reference sequence). V lost 4 bases and J 6 bases, leaving 21 bases between the germline ends. CDR3 length: 16 residues. Written as DNA, the CDR3 is TGTGCCAGCAGCTCGACAGCGGTCCCCAGGCCGGATGGCTACACCTTC. It translates to CASSSTAVPRPDGYTF.

V usage is TRBV6-2 or TRBV6-3 and J usage is TRBJ1-1; D call uncertain. Germline V gene sequence: CDR1 MNHEY, CDR2 SVGEGT. The CDR3 totals 14 residues. The V gene lost 5 bases and the J gene lost 3 bases, with 13 bases spanning the gap. The CDR3 sequence: CASSIMWGDTEAFF. For the CDR3, the DNA is TGTGCCAGCAGTATCATGTGGGGAGACACTGAAGCTTTCTTT.